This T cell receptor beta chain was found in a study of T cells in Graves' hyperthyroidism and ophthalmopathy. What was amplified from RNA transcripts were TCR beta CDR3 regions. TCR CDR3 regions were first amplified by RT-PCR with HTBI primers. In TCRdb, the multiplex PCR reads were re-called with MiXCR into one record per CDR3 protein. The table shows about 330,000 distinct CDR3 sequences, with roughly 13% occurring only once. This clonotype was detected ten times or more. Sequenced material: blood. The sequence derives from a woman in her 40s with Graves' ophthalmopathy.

CDR3 coding DNA: TGTGCCAGCAGTGTTAAGCGGTCCCCAGGGTTTGTTACTAGCACAGATACGCAGTATTTT. This encodes CASSVKRSPGFVTSTDTQYF. V usage is TRBV6-1 and J usage is TRBJ2-3, with D possibly being TRBD1 or TRBD2 (5 bases each). Looked up from germline, CDR1 is MNHNS and CDR2 is SASEGT. Trimming removed 4 bases from V and 0 bases from J, with 26 bases in between. This CDR3 spans 20 amino acids.